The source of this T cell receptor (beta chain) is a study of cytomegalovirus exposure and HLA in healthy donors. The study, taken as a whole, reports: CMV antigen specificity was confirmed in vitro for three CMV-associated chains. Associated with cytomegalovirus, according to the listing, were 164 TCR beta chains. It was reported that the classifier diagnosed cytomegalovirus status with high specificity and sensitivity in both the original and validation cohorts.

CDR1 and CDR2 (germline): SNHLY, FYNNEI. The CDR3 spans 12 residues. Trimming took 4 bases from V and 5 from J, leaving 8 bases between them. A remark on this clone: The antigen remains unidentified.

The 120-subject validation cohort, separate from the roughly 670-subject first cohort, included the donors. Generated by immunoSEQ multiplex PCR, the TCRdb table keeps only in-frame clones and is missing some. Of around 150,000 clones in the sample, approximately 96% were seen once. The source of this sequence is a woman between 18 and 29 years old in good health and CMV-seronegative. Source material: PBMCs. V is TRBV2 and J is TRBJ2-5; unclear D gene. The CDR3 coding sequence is TGTGCCAGCAGTGCGACGCGGGAGACCCAGTACTTC. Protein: CASSATRETQYF.